This is a list of T cell receptor beta chains from one sample in a study of CD8+CD57+ T cells in acquired aplastic anemia. One entry per CDR3 protein, called by TCRdb with MiXCR from the reads. This table has 200,000 to 300,000 distinct CDR3 sequences, 45% to 50% appearing once. Sequencing input: sorted CD4+, CD8+, or CD8+CD57+ T cells (not recorded which) from PBMCs. The receptors derive from a human donor with aplastic anemia. Both conserved end residues are part of each CDR3. The D gene is left open where the match is weak. A row's size may be missing; if present it is once, few, many or a size class.

CASSLGQGDLEGNTIYF	TGTGCCAGCAGCTTGGGACAGGGAGACTTGGAAGGAAACACCATATATTTT	TRBD1	few	TRBJ1-3	TRBV4-2
CASSDGGKYEQYF	TGCGCCAGCAGTGACGGGGGGAAATACGAGCAGTACTTC	TRBD2	-	TRBJ2-7	TRBV10-2
CASSYSGALEQYF	TGTGCCAGCAGTTATTCTGGGGCTCTCGAGCAGTACTTC	-	few	TRBJ2-7	TRBV6-2/TRBV6-3
CASGWGSYNEQFF	TGTGCCAGCGGTTGGGGATCCTACAATGAGCAGTTCTTC	-	many	TRBJ2-1	TRBV9
CASSLVGLAGEQETQYF	TGTGCCAGCAGCTTAGTTGGACTAGCGGGAGAACAAGAGACCCAGTACTTC	TRBD2	-	TRBJ2-5	TRBV7-8
CASSSLLAVSYDYGYTF	TGTGCCAGCAGCTCCCTGTTAGCGGTCTCCTACGACTATGGCTACACCTTC	-	-	TRBJ1-2	TRBV5-6
CASSEGTGEEDSPLHF	TGTGCCAGCAGCGAAGGGACGGGAGAGGAGGATTCACCCCTCCACTTT	-	-	TRBJ1-6	TRBV9
CASSLGSQGAYGYTF	TGTGCCAGCAGCTTAGGGTCCCAGGGGGCTTATGGCTACACCTTC	TRBD1	many	TRBJ1-2	TRBV13
CASSLAGRGLWGTQYF	TGTGCCAGCAGTTTAGCGGGACGGGGACTTTGGGGGACCCAGTACTTC	-	-	TRBJ2-5	TRBV12-3/TRBV12-4
CATSDYLAGGADTQYF	TGTGCCACCAGTGACTACCTAGCGGGGGGAGCAGATACGCAGTATTTT	TRBD2	-	TRBJ2-3	TRBV24-1
CASSPPGLAGYRETQYF	TGTGCCAGCAGCCCACCCGGACTAGCGGGATATCGAGAGACCCAGTACTTC	TRBD2	-	TRBJ2-5	TRBV7-8
CSAITGTGYEQYF	TGCAGTGCTATTACCGGGACAGGCTACGAGCAGTACTTC	TRBD1	once	TRBJ2-7	TRBV20-1
CASSSGQGAGYGYTF	TGTGCCAGCAGTTCCGGACAGGGGGCTGGGTATGGCTACACCTTC	TRBD1	-	TRBJ1-2	TRBV7-9
CASNARDRERSRYYQPQHF	TGTGCCAGCAACGCTCGGGACAGGGAACGGTCGAGGTATTATCAGCCCCAGCATTTT	TRBD1	-	TRBJ1-5	TRBV6-5
CASSPRRAVYSGNTIYF	TGTGCCAGCAGCCCAAGAAGGGCCGTTTACTCTGGAAACACCATATATTTT	-	few	TRBJ1-3	TRBV13
CASSLASRTGSKRKLFF	TGTGCCAGCAGCTTAGCGAGTAGGACAGGCTCGAAGAGAAAACTGTTTTTT	TRBD1	-	TRBJ1-4	TRBV7-9
CASSTRRSRSYNSPLHF	TGTGCCAGTAGTACCCGACGGAGTAGGTCCTATAATTCACCCCTCCACTTT	-	few	TRBJ1-6	TRBV19
CSAVLLAGALNEQFF	TGCAGTGCTGTCCTACTAGCGGGGGCCTTGAATGAGCAGTTCTTC	TRBD2	-	TRBJ2-1	TRBV20-1
CASSEGLSGGDTQYF	TGTGCCAGCAGTGAAGGTTTGAGCGGGGGTGATACGCAGTATTTT	TRBD2	-	TRBJ2-3	TRBV2
CASSLYTDTQYF	TGTGCCAGCAGCCTGTACACAGATACGCAGTATTTT	-	few	TRBJ2-3	TRBV7-6
CSVEGTQGTYNEQFF	TGCAGCGTTGAAGGAACCCAGGGGACCTACAATGAGCAGTTCTTC	-	many	TRBJ2-1	TRBV29-1
CASSPGPTGSPLHF	TGTGCCAGCAGCCCGGGACCAACCGGCTCACCCCTCCACTTT	-	many	TRBJ1-6	TRBV12-3/TRBV12-4
CASSLAGFNYGYAF	TGTGCCAGCAGCTTAGCAGGATTTAACTATGGCTACGCCTTC	-	-	TRBJ1-2	TRBV7-8
CASSLTSGSGDTQYF	TGTGCCAGCAGCTTGACTAGCGGGAGCGGAGATACGCAGTATTTT	TRBD2	few	TRBJ2-3	TRBV7-2
CASSEASRSDTEAFF	TGTGCCAGCAGTGAAGCGTCGCGGTCCGACACTGAAGCTTTCTTT	-	-	TRBJ1-1	TRBV2
CAWSGTDYEQYF	TGTGCCTGGAGTGGGACAGACTACGAGCAGTACTTC	-	few	TRBJ2-7	TRBV30
CASSSVRGQGGMNTEAFF	TGTGCCAGCAGCTCCGTTAGGGGACAGGGGGGCATGAACACTGAAGCTTTCTTT	TRBD1	-	TRBJ1-1	TRBV7-8
CASRDSRTPGGYTF	TGTGCCAGCAGGGATTCAAGGACCCCGGGGGGCTACACCTTC	-	many	TRBJ1-2	TRBV25-1
CASSVDRGDTEAFF	TGTGCCAGCAGCGTCGACAGGGGTGACACTGAAGCTTTCTTT	TRBD1	many	TRBJ1-1	TRBV7-6
CASSETVTEAFF	TGTGCCAGCAGCGAGACTGTGACTGAAGCTTTCTTT	-	many	TRBJ1-1	TRBV7-8
CASSLEHPGGMGYEQYF	TGTGCCAGCAGCTTAGAACATCCGGGGGGGATGGGTTACGAGCAGTACTTC	TRBD2	many	TRBJ2-7	TRBV13
CASSESTSGGPQYF	TGCGCCAGCAGTGAGTCGACTAGCGGGGGACCCCAGTACTTC	TRBD2	-	TRBJ2-5	TRBV10-1
CASSEKVVTYGYTF	TGCGCCAGCAGCGAAAAGGTAGTTACCTATGGCTACACCTTC	-	few	TRBJ1-2	TRBV10-2
CASSGPGQGFGANVLTF	TGTGCCAGCAGCGGCCCAGGACAGGGGTTTGGGGCCAACGTCCTGACTTTC	TRBD1	-	TRBJ2-6	TRBV9
CASSFAGTGANVLTF	TGTGCCAGCAGCTTCGCCGGGACAGGGGCCAACGTCCTGACTTTC	-	-	TRBJ2-6	TRBV7-9
CASSQNGGAFF	TGTGCCAGCAGCCAAAATGGGGGAGCTTTCTTT	-	many	TRBJ1-1	TRBV3-1
CASADRSNTEAFF	TGTGCCAGTGCCGACAGATCGAACACTGAAGCTTTCTTT	-	few	TRBJ1-1	TRBV19
CASRNTLAGGKNIQYF	TGTGCCAGCAGGAACACTCTAGCGGGAGGCAAAAACATTCAGTACTTC	TRBD2	-	TRBJ2-4	TRBV7-2
CASSPLASTDTQYF	TGTGCCAGCAGCCCACTAGCGAGCACAGATACGCAGTATTTT	TRBD2	-	TRBJ2-3	TRBV6-5
CASSLGQGIGQPQHF	TGTGCCAGCAGCTTAGGACAGGGGATTGGTCAGCCCCAGCATTTT	TRBD1	once	TRBJ1-5	TRBV7-2
CASSPGAGQEKLFF	TGTGCCAGCAGCCCGGGGGCAGGTCAGGAAAAACTGTTTTTT	-	-	TRBJ1-4	TRBV7-9
CASSFSASEQFF	TGTGCCAGCAGTTTCTCAGCGTCAGAGCAGTTCTTC	-	many	TRBJ2-1	TRBV28
CASGHRVEKLFF	TGTGCCAGCGGTCACCGGGTTGAAAAACTGTTTTTT	-	few	TRBJ1-4	TRBV27
CASSLDPNSPLHF	TGTGCCAGCAGCCTGGATCCTAATTCACCCCTCCACTTT	-	-	TRBJ1-6	TRBV7-8